Each of the 19 T cell receptor beta chains below was sequenced from the same sample in a study of control samples from healthy donors and cancer patients (dated by TCRdb to 2018 to 2021). Libraries were constructed by the immunoSEQ multiplex PCR assay. TCRdb mirrors the immuneACCESS table, restricted to in-frame sequences. Some clones are absent from its copies; in checked studies, under half trace to an unresolved V gene, and the reason for the others is unknown. This sample has 95,000 to 130,000 clones in its table, and roughly nine tenths of those were observed once. The top ten constitute about 1.1% of the sample. Sequenced sample: PBMCs. Receptor source: a woman in her fifties or sixties with colorectal cancer.

This clone was detected only once. The chain employs TRBV6-1 and TRBJ1-5; D is ambiguous. Germline V gene sequence: CDR1 MNHNS, CDR2 SASEGT. The CDR3 consists of 11 residues. V was pared by 3 bases and J by 3 bases, with 0 bases between. The CDR3 region has the DNA TGTGCCAGCAGTGACAATCAGCCCCAGCATTTT. This sequence encodes CASSDNQPQHF.

The rearrangement links TRBV10-3 to TRBJ2-7; 8 bases match TRBD1. This CDR3 has 16 residues. Germline V lookup: CDR1 ENHRY, CDR2 SYGVKD. Unmatched junction bases numbered 10, after V lost 5 bases and J lost 1 base. DNA of the CDR3: TGTGCCATCAGTCCAGCGTCGACAGGGGTATCCTACGAGCAGTACTTC. The encoded protein is CAISPASTGVSYEQYF.

The chain couples TRBV7-2 to TRBJ2-1; TRBD2 matches 7 bases. J was trimmed by 9 bases and V by 4 bases; bases with no gene match: 6. Germline CDR1 is SGHTA and CDR2 is FQGNSA. This CDR3 has 13 amino acids. CDR3 DNA sequence: TGTGCCAGCAGCTACGGGGGGAGGAGTGAGCAGTTCTTC. Encoded protein: CASSYGGRSEQFF.

This rearrangement joins TRBV5-4 to TRBJ1-2; D perhaps matches TRBD1 (5 bases). With 0 bases removed from V and 0 bases from J, the gap between germline ends came to 9 bases. The length of the CDR3 is 15 residues. Germline-derived CDR1 and CDR2 are SGHNT and YYREEE (reference sequence). The DNA of the CDR3 is TGTGCCAGCAGCTTGGGGCAGGGAGCTAACTATGGCTACACCTTC. Its translation is CASSLGQGANYGYTF. The full variable domain, with the rest looked up from reference TRBV5-4 and TRBJ1-2, is ETGVTQSPTHLIKTRGQQVTLRCSSQSGHNTVSWYQQALGQGPQFIFQYYREEENGRGNFPPRFSGLQFPNYSSELNVNALELDDSALYLCASSLGQGANYGYTFGSGTRLTVV.

This chain uses TRBV5-4 with TRBJ1-2, with TRBD1 as a possible D gene (6 bases). The CDR3 is made up of 13 amino acids. In germline, CDR1 is SGHNT, CDR2 YYREEE (reference sequence). Trimming cost V 0 bases and J 8 bases, with 11 bases left between them. The CDR3 coding sequence is TGTGCCAGCAGCTTGGCCAGCCAGGGGGGCTACACCTTC. The encoded protein is CASSLASQGGYTF. The full variable domain, its missing parts supplied by reference TRBV5-4 and TRBJ1-2, is ETGVTQSPTHLIKTRGQQVTLRCSSQSGHNTVSWYQQALGQGPQFIFQYYREEENGRGNFPPRFSGLQFPNYSSELNVNALELDDSALYLCASSLASQGGYTFGSGTRLTVV.

The chain joins TRBV9 to TRBJ2-5, with D unclear. The CDR3 consists of 14 residues. Germline V gives CDR1 SGDLS, CDR2 YYNGEE. The germline V and J ends were trimmed by 2 bases and 1 base, with 9 bases remaining between them. CDR3 residues: CASSVQATQETQYF. The CDR3 bases are TGTGCCAGCAGCGTCCAGGCCACCCAAGAGACCCAGTACTTC.

V usage is TRBV7-2 and J usage is TRBJ2-3, with D uncertain. This CDR3 is built from 13 residues. CDR1 is SGHTA and CDR2 is FQGNSA in the germline V gene. Trimming pared 7 bases from V and 0 bases from J, leaving 8 bases between. CDR3 in DNA: TGTGCCAGCATGGACCACAGCACAGATACGCAGTATTTT. Amino acid sequence: CASMDHSTDTQYF. Full variable domain (rest looked up from reference TRBV7-2 and TRBJ2-3): GAGVSQSPSNKVTEKGKDVELRCDPISGHTALYWYRQSLGQGLEFLIYFQGNSAPDKSGLPSDRFSAERTGGSVSTLTIQRTQQEDSAVYLCASMDHSTDTQYFGPGTRLTVL.

The J gene is TRBJ2-3, the V gene TRBV2; weak D call: TRBD1 (5 bases). The CDR3 has 14 residues. Germline V lookup: CDR1 SNHLY, CDR2 FYNNEI. The V and J ends lost 7 bases and 3 bases respectively, with 14 bases between them. CDR3 region: CASKRQPSTDTQYF. CDR3 nucleotides: TGTGCCAGCAAGAGACAGCCCTCTACAGATACGCAGTATTTT.

This chain uses TRBV9 with TRBJ1-2; D uncertain. There are 13 residues in the CDR3. Germline-derived CDR1 and CDR2 are SGDLS and YYNGEE. V was trimmed by 2 bases and J by 14 bases, leaving 19 bases between them. The CDR3 spells CASSVRPWEIGTF. CDR3 nucleotides: TGTGCCAGCAGCGTGAGGCCCTGGGAGATTGGGACCTTC.

This clone was seen just once. The rearrangement links TRBV27 to TRBJ1-2; D is possibly TRBD1 (6 bases). V shed 3 bases and J shed 5 bases, with 13 bases lying between them. The CDR3 contains 14 residues. Germline V gene data show CDR1 as MNHEY and CDR2 as SMNVEV (reference sequence). The CDR3 spells CASSFIGGRYGYTF. The CDR3 coding sequence is TGTGCCAGCAGTTTCATAGGGGGGAGGTATGGCTACACCTTC.

The chain recombines TRBV5-1 with TRBJ2-7; 11 bases map to TRBD2. The germline V gene encodes CDR1 SGHRS and CDR2 YFSETQ. The J segment lost 0 bases and the V segment lost 0 bases, leaving 8 bases of the junction unmatched. The CDR3 sequence is 18 residues long. Here the CDR3 reads CASSLETSGTLSSYEQYF. For the CDR3, the DNA is TGCGCCAGCAGCTTGGAGACTAGCGGGACTCTCAGCTCCTACGAGCAGTACTTC.

V usage is TRBV6-5 and J usage is TRBJ1-5; no clear D gene. Germline values: CDR1 MNHEY, CDR2 SVGAGI. The germline V and J ends were trimmed by 8 bases and 3 bases, with 8 bases remaining between them. The CDR3 contains 12 residues. The CDR3 sequence is CASSTDNQPQHF. For the CDR3, the DNA is TGTGCCAGCTCTACGGACAATCAGCCCCAGCATTTT.

This clone was found a few times. The genes are TRBV12-3 or TRBV12-4 and TRBJ2-7, with D unresolved. The V gene lost 10 bases and the J gene lost 5 bases, with 18 bases spanning the gap. The CDR3 has 13 amino acids. In nucleotides, the CDR3 is TGTGCCACCAGACCCCCTGGCACCCACGAGCAGTACTTC. Amino acid sequence: CATRPPGTHEQYF.

The chain uses TRBV5-4 and TRBJ1-2, with TRBD1 identical over 9 bases. This CDR3 is built from 12 residues. Unmatched junction bases numbered 2, after V lost 4 bases and J lost 7 bases. Per germline, CDR1 SGHNT and CDR2 YYREEE (reference sequence). CDR3: CASSRDRVGYTF. The CDR3 nucleotides read TGTGCCAGCAGCCGGGACAGGGTTGGCTACACCTTC.

The chain links TRBV5-1 to TRBJ1-1, with D hard to call. V was pared by 2 bases and J by 4 bases, with 15 bases between. Germline assignment: CDR1 SGHRS and CDR2 YFSETQ. The CDR3 has 15 amino acids. The CDR3 region is CASSFGLEVRTEAFF. In DNA form, the CDR3 reads TGCGCCAGCAGCTTCGGATTGGAGGTTCGCACTGAAGCTTTCTTT. The variable domain in full, with the rest retrieved from reference TRBV5-1 and TRBJ1-1, is KAGVTQTPRYLIKTRGQQVTLSCSPISGHRSVSWYQQTPGQGLQFLFEYFSETQRNKGNFPGRFSGRQFSNSRSEMNVSTLELGDSALYLCASSFGLEVRTEAFFGQGTRLTVV.

Comments on this clone: Different DNA sequences within this sample yield the same CDR3. The chain is built from TRBV20-1 and TRBJ2-5; 8 nucleotides align to TRBD2. V lost 5 bases and J lost 4; bases outside the gene matches: 0. CDR1 DFQATT and CDR2 SNEGSKA come from the germline V gene (reference sequence). The CDR3 is 11 amino acids. CDR3 sequence: CSAAGGETQYF. As DNA, the CDR3 is TGCAGTGCTGCGGGGGGAGAGACCCAGTACTTC.

CDR3 in DNA: TGTGCCAGCAGCGTAGCCGGGAGTGGTCCGGAGCAGTACTTC. This gives the protein CASSVAGSGPEQYF. This sequence joins TRBV9 and TRBJ2-7, with D possibly matching TRBD2 (6 bases). The CDR3 has 14 amino acids. V lost 0 bases and J lost 7, with 14 bases in between. Germline CDR1 SGDLS, CDR2 YYNGEE. Based on the CDR3 plus reference TRBV9 and TRBJ2-7, the full variable domain is DSGVTQTPKHLITATGQRVTLRCSPRSGDLSVYWYQQSLDQGLQFLIQYYNGEERAKGNILERFSAQQFPDLHSELNLSSLELGDSALYFCASSVAGSGPEQYFGPGTRLTVT.

The V gene is TRBV19, the J gene TRBJ1-6; D call uncertain. Germline assignment: CDR1 LNHDA and CDR2 SQIVND (reference sequence). Trimming stripped 3 bases from V and 4 bases from J, with 10 bases between. The CDR3 consists of 15 residues. DNA of the CDR3: TGTGCCAGTAGTATGGGTGGGGAGTATAATTCACCCCTCCACTTT. Amino acids: CASSMGGEYNSPLHF.

This rearrangement joins TRBV5-1 to TRBJ1-4; TRBD1 matches at 10 bases. Germline lookup yields CDR1 SGHRS and CDR2 YFSETQ. Trimming at V came to 3 bases and at J to 8 bases, leaving 4 bases not matched to a gene. The CDR3 covers 14 residues. This CDR3 reads CASSSGQGEEKLFF. CDR3 in DNA: TGCGCCAGCAGCTCCGGACAGGGGGAAGAAAAACTGTTTTTT.